This passage covers 24 T cell receptor beta chains from one sample sequenced in a study of control samples from healthy donors and cancer patients. Some clones are missing from TCRdb's copy, which holds only in-frame ones; the method was immunoSEQ multiplex PCR. The sample lists under 200,000 clones; about nine tenths were seen once. What was sequenced was blood. The receptors here all came from a woman in her thirties in good health.

The V gene is TRBV9, the J gene TRBJ2-3, with D hard to call. This CDR3 spans 14 amino acids. Germline V lookup: CDR1 SGDLS, CDR2 YYNGEE. Trimming pared 0 bases from V and 0 bases from J, leaving 5 bases between. In nucleotides, the CDR3 is TGTGCCAGCAGCGTAGCCGATAGCACAGATACGCAGTATTTT. The encoded protein is CASSVADSTDTQYF.

This clone was seen more than once but under ten times. The chain has TRBV5-1 and TRBJ1-6, with D possibly being TRBD1 (5 bases). V was trimmed by 0 bases and J by 7 bases, leaving 5 bases between them. CDR1 is SGHRS, CDR2 YFSETQ, per germline. The CDR3 has 13 amino acids. The CDR3 spells CASSLGGNSPLHF. For the CDR3, the DNA is TGCGCCAGCAGCTTGGGGGGGAATTCACCCCTCCACTTT.

V and J are TRBV28 and TRBJ1-1; the match to TRBD1 covers 8 bases. Germline V gene sequence: CDR1 MDHEN, CDR2 SYDVKM. This CDR3 comprises 14 residues. The J segment lost 4 bases and the V segment lost 5 bases, leaving 6 bases of the junction unmatched. The CDR3 region is CASSPQGGGTEAFF. The DNA for the CDR3 is TGTGCCAGCAGTCCACAGGGGGGAGGCACTGAAGCTTTCTTT.

The CDR3, as DNA: TGTGCCACCAGTGATCCCCGACTAGCGGGAGAGGAGGAGCAGTTCTTC. It yields the protein CATSDPRLAGEEEQFF. This chain uses TRBV24-1 with TRBJ2-1, with TRBD2 matching over 12 bases. With V trimmed by 3 bases and J by 10 bases, 9 bases remained unmatched. The CDR3 is 16 residues long. Germline-derived CDR1 and CDR2 are KGHDR and SFDVKD.

This chain joins TRBV24-1 and TRBJ1-5; D call uncertain. Germline CDR1 reads KGHDR; CDR2 reads SFDVKD. The CDR3 extends over 14 amino acids. Trimming took 5 bases from V and 4 from J, leaving 11 bases between them. The CDR3 is CATSGWEGNQPQHF. As DNA, the CDR3 is TGTGCCACCAGTGGTTGGGAAGGGAATCAGCCCCAGCATTTT.

V and J are TRBV28 and TRBJ1-2; D gene unclear. CDR1 MDHEN and CDR2 SYDVKM come from the germline V gene. The CDR3 extends over 13 amino acids. V lost 2 bases and J lost 5, with 9 bases in between. CDR3 nucleotides: TGTGCCAGCAGTTTACAGAACTTTTATGGCTACACCTTC. Translation gives CASSLQNFYGYTF.

The rearrangement joins TRBV7-3 to TRBJ2-6, with TRBD1 identical over 7 bases. V shed 4 bases and J 1 base; nucleotides not matched to a gene: 1. The germline CDR1 and CDR2 sequences are SGHTA and FQGTGA. This CDR3 has 15 amino acids. The CDR3 region has the DNA TGTGCCAGCAGCTCGACAGGGTCTGGGGCCAACGTCCTGACTTTC. This sequence encodes CASSSTGSGANVLTF.

The chain employs TRBV7-9 and TRBJ1-6; TRBD1 matches at 8 bases. There are 15 residues in the CDR3. Trimming took 0 bases from V and 10 from J; bases not matched to a gene: 5. CDR1 and CDR2 (germline): SEHNR, FQNEAQ (reference sequence). The CDR3 nucleotides read TGTGCCAGCAGCTTAGCGGCCAGGGGGCGGTCACCCCTCCACTTT. Translated: CASSLAARGRSPLHF.

This clone was detected only a few times. The chain carries TRBV19 and TRBJ2-1; 11 bases agree with TRBD2. This CDR3 is built from 15 residues. Germline V gene lookup returns CDR1 LNHDA and CDR2 SQIVND (reference sequence). V shed 4 bases and J 8 bases; nucleotides not matched to a gene: 7. This CDR3 reads CASSRQTSGVDEQFF. The CDR3 DNA reads as TGTGCCAGTAGTAGACAGACTAGCGGGGTGGATGAGCAGTTCTTC.

The chain is built from TRBV2 and TRBJ2-1; D gene ambiguous. The CDR3 has 13 amino acids. Germline CDR1 and CDR2: SNHLY and FYNNEI. V was shortened by 3 bases and J by 4 bases, with 7 bases between the two germline ends. The CDR3 sequence: CASSDVEYNEQFF. In nucleotides, the CDR3 is TGTGCCAGCAGTGATGTGGAATACAATGAGCAGTTCTTC.

This clone was detected once. J is TRBJ2-1 and V is TRBV6-6; 7 bases align to TRBD2. CDR1 is MNHNY and CDR2 is SVGAGI in the germline V gene (reference sequence). Trimming removed 6 bases from V and 5 bases from J; junction bases left unmatched: 10. The CDR3 totals 15 residues. The CDR3 DNA reads as TGTGCCAGCAGCTCCACAGGCCTAGCGGACAATGAGCAGTTCTTC. This encodes CASSSTGLADNEQFF.

The chain carries TRBV2 and TRBJ2-5; no clear D gene. Germline assignment: CDR1 SNHLY and CDR2 FYNNEI. This CDR3 spans 13 amino acids. With 4 bases removed from V and 1 base from J, the gap between germline ends came to 7 bases. CDR3: CASSGAVQETQYF. CDR3 DNA: TGTGCCAGCAGTGGAGCAGTCCAAGAGACCCAGTACTTC.

This chain uses TRBV10-1 with TRBJ1-5; no definite D call. The CDR3 sequence is 15 residues long. With 0 bases removed from V and 0 bases from J, the gap between germline ends came to 6 bases. The germline CDR1 and CDR2 sequences are WNHNN and SYGVQD (reference sequence). DNA of the CDR3: TGCGCCAGCAGTGAGTCCGGGAATAGCAATCAGCCCCAGCATTTT. Translation gives CASSESGNSNQPQHF.

This clone was counted a single time. The rearrangement links TRBV24-1 to TRBJ2-3, with 13 bases that match TRBD2. The length of the CDR3 is 18 residues. Germline V lookup: CDR1 KGHDR, CDR2 SFDVKD. J was trimmed by 4 bases and V by 0 bases; bases with no gene match: 6. The CDR3 is CATSDLPGLAGASDTQYF. The CDR3 bases are TGTGCCACCAGTGATTTGCCCGGACTAGCGGGAGCGTCAGATACGCAGTATTTT.

The chain employs TRBV6-5 and TRBJ1-3; 7 bases fit TRBD1. Germline CDR1 MNHEY, CDR2 SVGAGI. The CDR3 runs to 16 residues. V trimming: 0 bases; J trimming: 0 bases; junction bases outside the gene matches: 2. The CDR3, as DNA: TGTGCCAGCAGTTACTCGGGGACAGACTCTGGAAACACCATATATTTT. It translates to CASSYSGTDSGNTIYF.

Here the CDR3 DNA reads TGTGCCAGCAGCTTAGGAGACAGCTATAATTCACCCCTCCACTTT. This encodes CASSLGDSYNSPLHF. The chain employs TRBV11-3 and TRBJ1-6; D may be TRBD1 (5 bases). The germline V gene encodes CDR1 SGHNT and CDR2 YENEEA. This CDR3 has 15 residues. Between the trimmed V and J ends, which lost 1 base and 3 bases, there was a span of 7 bases.

This clone has only one observation. This chain connects TRBV6-5 to TRBJ1-1; no definite D call. Trimming took 0 bases from V and 3 from J, leaving 8 bases between them. The length of the CDR3 is 14 residues. Germline V gene lookup returns CDR1 MNHEY and CDR2 SVGAGI. The CDR3 is CASSYSLGYTEAFF. The CDR3 DNA is TGTGCCAGCAGTTACTCTTTAGGGTACACTGAAGCTTTCTTT.

The chain combines TRBV6-1 with TRBJ2-1, with 8 bases matching TRBD2. The V segment lost 2 bases and the J segment 2 bases; nucleotides outside the gene matches: 2. In germline, CDR1 is MNHNS, CDR2 SASEGT. The CDR3 spans 15 residues. As DNA, the CDR3 is TGTGCCAGCAGTGAACGAGCGGGGGCCTACAATGAGCAGTTCTTC. It specifies CASSERAGAYNEQFF.

The chain employs TRBV11-2 and TRBJ1-6; 8 bases are shared with TRBD1. CDR1 is SGHAT and CDR2 is FQNNGV in the germline V gene. The junction had 7 bases not matched to a gene; V was cut back by 5 bases and J by 10 bases. The CDR3 totals 14 residues. CDR3 sequence (DNA): TGTGCCAGCAGCCCGGACAGGGTGCGATCACCCCTCCACTTT. This translates into CASSPDRVRSPLHF.

The V gene is TRBV14, the J gene TRBJ2-3, with 9 positions matching TRBD1. The CDR3 covers 15 residues. Germline-derived CDR1 and CDR2 are SGHDN and FVKESK. V was pared by 5 bases and J by 4 bases, with 7 bases of the junction left unmatched. In DNA form, the CDR3 reads TGTGCCAGCAGCGCAACAGGGGGCATCGCAGATACGCAGTATTTT. Translated, it gives CASSATGGIADTQYF.

This rearrangement joins TRBV18 to TRBJ1-1; TRBD1 aligns across 7 bases. From germline, CDR1 is KGHSH and CDR2 LQKENI. Trimming cost V 3 bases and J 3 bases; bases outside gene matches: 1. The CDR3 is made up of 13 amino acids. The CDR3 sequence: CASSPQGDTEAFF. The CDR3 DNA follows: TGTGCCAGCTCACCGCAGGGGGACACTGAAGCTTTCTTT.

The chain has TRBV5-4 and TRBJ2-1; 7 bases line up with TRBD2. The length of the CDR3 is 14 residues. V shed 0 bases, J shed 5 bases, and the junction held 2 bases outside the gene matches. From germline, CDR1 is SGHNT and CDR2 YYREEE (reference sequence). CDR3 coding DNA: TGTGCCAGCAGCTTGGGGGACTACCACAATGAGCAGTTCTTC. Amino acids: CASSLGDYHNEQFF.

Concerning this clone: This same CDR3 is encoded by further DNA sequences in the sample. CDR3: CASSQDPRLAGGRYNEQFF. The CDR3 region has the DNA TGTGCCAGCAGCCAAGATCCGAGACTAGCGGGAGGCCGATACAATGAGCAGTTCTTC. This rearrangement joins TRBV3-1 (or the pseudogene TRBV3-2) to TRBJ2-1, with 13 bases matching TRBD2. The CDR3 totals 19 residues. CDR1 is LGHDT, CDR2 YNNKEL, per germline (reference sequence). After removal of 0 bases from V and 4 bases from J, the junction contained 9 bases not matched to a gene.

This clone has a single count. This chain uses TRBV2 with TRBJ2-3; perhaps TRBD2 as D (7 bases). The CDR3 spans 16 residues. V was trimmed by 1 base and J by 0 bases, leaving 11 bases between them. The germline CDR1 and CDR2 sequences are SNHLY and FYNNEI. The CDR3 is CASSEGGGLSTDTQYF. The CDR3 bases are TGTGCCAGCAGTGAAGGGGGGGGGCTAAGCACAGATACGCAGTATTTT.